Below are 27 T cell receptor beta chains sequenced from a single sample in a study of T-cell reconstitution after alpha-beta-depleted transplantation in children. Unique molecular identifiers were built into the TCRbeta library. Using its own MiXCR run on the PCR reads, TCRdb lists one record per CDR3 protein. The sample records fewer than 550,000 distinct CDR3 sequences, approximately 11% being singletons. The sequences come from PBMCs from the stem cell graft donor, collected from the stem cell graft. The receptors shown here come from a human donor who donated a stem cell graft to a child with acute myeloid leukemia.

There are a few counts of this clonotype. The chain links TRBV9 to TRBJ2-3; TRBD2 might be the D (7 bases). Germline V gene data show CDR1 as SGDLS and CDR2 as YYNGEE. The V and J ends lost 0 bases and 2 bases respectively, with 13 bases between them. There are 16 residues in the CDR3. CDR3 amino acids: CASSVAVGGPTDTQYF. In DNA, the CDR3 is TGTGCCAGCAGCGTAGCCGTCGGGGGGCCCACAGATACGCAGTATTTT.

In its sample, this clonotype was seen many times. The chain carries TRBV7-2 and TRBJ2-5, with 8 bases fitting TRBD2. Germline CDR1 reads SGHTA; CDR2 reads FQGNSA. CDR3 size: 14 residues. Trimming removed 5 bases from V and 1 base from J; junction bases left unmatched: 3. In DNA, the CDR3 is TGTGCCAGCAGCCCAACTAGCGGCCAAGAGACCCAGTACTTC. Its protein is CASSPTSGQETQYF. Supplemented by reference TRBV7-2 and TRBJ2-5, the full variable domain reads GAGVSQSPSNKVTEKGKDVELRCDPISGHTALYWYRQSLGQGLEFLIYFQGNSAPDKSGLPSDRFSAERTGGSVSTLTIQRTQQEDSAVYLCASSPTSGQETQYFGPGTRLLVL.

Ten or more counts support this clonotype. The rearrangement joins TRBV29-1 to TRBJ2-7; D call uncertain. V gave up 0 bases and J gave up 5 bases, with 11 bases separating them. Per the germline V gene, CDR1 is SQVTM and CDR2 is ANQGSEA. There are 13 residues in the CDR3. In DNA form, the CDR3 reads TGCAGCGTTGAAGACTTAAGGACCCACGAGCAGTACTTC. Translating gives CSVEDLRTHEQYF.

This clonotype was seen a few times. The chain combines TRBV10-3 with TRBJ2-7; no clear D. The V end was cut by 0 bases, the J end by 2 bases, with 5 bases between. The CDR3 runs 13 residues. Germline lookup yields CDR1 ENHRY and CDR2 SYGVKD. The CDR3 spells CAISESATYEQYV. As DNA, the CDR3 is TGTGCCATCAGTGAGTCGGCGACCTACGAGCAGTACGTC.

Worth noting for this clonotype: An end of the junction differs from the germline gene, which may be a read error. The J gene is TRBJ1-5, the V gene TRBV7-9, with 9 bases matching TRBD1. Germline loops: CDR1 SEHNR, CDR2 FQNEAQ (reference sequence). The CDR3 totals 14 residues. The DNA of the CDR3 is TGTACCAGCAGCCCGACAGGGGGTAATCAGCCCCAGCATTTT. It encodes CTSSPTGGNQPQHF.

The sample holds a few counts of this clonotype. This chain links TRBV12-3 or TRBV12-4 with TRBJ2-7; 7 bases are shared with TRBD1. V gave up 5 bases and J gave up 7 bases; unmatched junction bases: 8. The CDR3 spans 13 residues. The CDR3 bases are TGTGCCAGCAGTCGGACAGGAATGGGTGAGCAGTACGTC. It yields the protein CASSRTGMGEQYV.

The chain uses TRBV5-6 and TRBJ1-2; D is perhaps TRBD1 (5 bases). CDR3 length equals 14 residues. The V and J ends lost 4 bases and 0 bases respectively, with 10 bases between them. Germline V lookup: CDR1 SGHDT, CDR2 YYEEEE. In DNA form, the CDR3 reads TGTGCCAGCAGCCAATCGGGACCTAACTATGGCTACACCTTC. Its protein is CASSQSGPNYGYTF.

The V gene is TRBV27, the J gene TRBJ1-5; D may be TRBD1 (5 bases). CDR1 and CDR2 from the germline V gene are MNHEY and SMNVEV (reference sequence). CDR3 length: 15 residues. Trimming pared 6 bases from V and 1 base from J, leaving 13 bases between. The CDR3 DNA reads TGTGCCAGCAGACCTGGGGGGGGAAGCAATCAGCCCCAGCATTTT. It yields the protein CASRPGGGSNQPQHF.

The V call is TRBV6-1, the J call TRBJ2-3; D is uncertain. V lost 7 bases to trimming and J lost 6 bases, with 14 bases between them. The CDR3 runs 13 residues. Germline V gene sequence: CDR1 MNHNS, CDR2 SASEGT. The DNA for the CDR3 is TGTGCCAGCACTACCAGTGTTGCTGATACGCAGTATTTT. Residues: CASTTSVADTQYF.

This clonotype was seen more than once but under ten times. The CDR3 region has the DNA TGTGCCATCAGTGAGTCCTCTAGCGGGCATAAGGGAGATACGCAGTATTTT. Residues: CAISESSSGHKGDTQYF. This chain joins TRBV10-3 and TRBJ2-3, with 8 bases lining up with TRBD2. This CDR3 region has 17 residues. Germline trimming cut 0 bases from V and 5 bases from J; bases unmatched to any gene: 10. Germline V gene data show CDR1 as ENHRY and CDR2 as SYGVKD.

This clonotype was recorded at least ten times. The chain is built from TRBV30 and TRBJ2-7; D assignment may be TRBD1 or TRBD2 (6 bases each). The CDR3 extends over 14 amino acids. The germline V gene has CDR1 GTSNPN and CDR2 SVGIG (reference sequence). Between the trimmed V and J ends, which lost 5 bases and 7 bases, there was a span of 21 bases. DNA of the CDR3: TGTGCCTGGGAATCAGGGTCGGGGGCTGGAGAGCAGTACGTC. Its translation: CAWESGSGAGEQYV.

The V gene is TRBV14, the J gene TRBJ2-3; possibly TRBD2 for D (6 bases). Deletions cut 3 bases from V and 0 bases from J, with 13 bases between. There are 16 residues in the CDR3. The V gene's germline CDR1 is SGHDN and CDR2 FVKESK. The CDR3 coding sequence is TGTGCCAGCAGCCAGTGGGGGGACTCTAGCACAGATACGCAGTATTTT. Translation: CASSQWGDSSTDTQYF. The variable domain in full, completed from reference TRBV14 and TRBJ2-3, reads EAGVTQFPSHSVIEKGQTVTLRCDPISGHDNLYWYRRVMGKEIKFLLHFVKESKQDESGMPNNRFLAERTGGTYSTLKVQPAELEDSGVYFCASSQWGDSSTDTQYFGPGTRLTVL.

This clonotype was recorded at least ten times. The chain is built from TRBV6-5 and TRBJ2-1; 8 nucleotides agree with TRBD2. Trimming cost V 6 bases and J 5 bases; bases outside gene matches: 9. CDR1 is MNHEY and CDR2 is SVGAGI in the germline V gene. The CDR3 totals 15 residues. CDR3: CASSPLAGGHNEQFF. The DNA for the CDR3 is TGTGCCAGCAGCCCGTTGGCGGGAGGCCACAATGAGCAGTTCTTC.

This clonotype has only a few counts. This rearrangement joins TRBV20-1 to TRBJ2-5; 9 bases line up with TRBD2. Germline values: CDR1 DFQATT, CDR2 SNEGSKA (reference sequence). J was trimmed by 2 bases and V by 3 bases; bases with no gene match: 4. The CDR3 length is 14 residues. The CDR3 region is CSASTLAGQETQYF. Written as DNA, the CDR3 is TGCAGTGCTAGTACCCTAGCGGGGCAAGAGACCCAGTACTTC.

There are a few counts of this clonotype. The rearrangement links TRBV15 to TRBJ2-7, with 11 nucleotides matching TRBD2. The V gene end was trimmed by 3 bases and the J gene end by 3 bases; junction bases not matched to a gene: 7. The CDR3 extends over 16 amino acids. Germline values: CDR1 LNHNV, CDR2 YYDKDF (reference sequence). The CDR3 region is CATSSLGLADLYEQYF. The CDR3 DNA is TGTGCCACCAGCAGCTTGGGACTAGCGGATCTCTACGAGCAGTACTTC.

This clonotype came up a few times. The chain uses TRBV5-1 and TRBJ2-5; D is ambiguous. V lost 0 bases and J lost 5, with 14 bases in between. CDR1 is SGHRS, CDR2 YFSETQ, per germline. The CDR3 contains 15 residues. This chain's CDR3 is CASSLGPSVKETQYF. The CDR3 DNA reads as TGCGCCAGCAGCTTGGGGCCCTCAGTAAAGGAGACCCAGTACTTC.

The chain couples TRBV6-5 to TRBJ1-5; possibly TRBD1 for D (6 bases). Trimming stripped 1 base from V and 5 bases from J, with 15 bases between. The germline CDR1 and CDR2 sequences are MNHEY and SVGAGI. This CDR3 spans 16 amino acids. The DNA of the CDR3 is TGTGCCAGCAGTTACTTGTTAACACAGGGCCATCAGCCCCAGCATTTT. Translation gives CASSYLLTQGHQPQHF.

This clonotype was seen a handful of times. V gene TRBV29-1 combines with J gene TRBJ2-7, with TRBD2 as a possible D gene (6 bases). The CDR3 is 13 amino acids. The ends were cut back, 7 bases at V and 3 bases at J, with 16 bases in the middle. Germline CDR1 SQVTM, CDR2 ANQGSEA. The DNA for the CDR3 is TGCAGCGCCGCCGGGACTTATCACTACGAGCAGTACTTC. It specifies CSAAGTYHYEQYF.

The chain uses TRBV12-3 or TRBV12-4 and TRBJ2-1, with D uncertain. The CDR3 sequence is 13 residues long. V lost 5 bases, J lost 4 bases, and 9 bases lay in between. Written as DNA, the CDR3 is TGTGCCAGCAGTGCACTCGAATACAATGAGCAGTTCTTC. Protein product: CASSALEYNEQFF.

This clonotype was seen a few times. This chain uses TRBV18 with TRBJ2-1, with D perhaps TRBD2 (6 bases). With 6 bases removed from V and 4 bases from J, the gap between germline ends came to 13 bases. In germline, CDR1 is KGHSH, CDR2 LQKENI. The CDR3 consists of 14 residues. The CDR3 reads CASSPLRDYNEQFF. In nucleotides, the CDR3 is TGTGCCAGCTCCCCTCTGCGGGATTACAATGAGCAGTTCTTC.

The chain recombines TRBV12-3 or TRBV12-4 with TRBJ2-3, with D uncertain. This CDR3 is built from 15 residues. Between the trimmed V and J ends, which lost 1 base and 2 bases, there was a span of 10 bases. As DNA, the CDR3 is TGTGCCAGCAGTTTAGACGTGGGGAACACAGATACGCAGTATTTT. Its translation is CASSLDVGNTDTQYF.

This clonotype was picked up many times. The CDR3 DNA sequence: TGTGCCAGCAGTCCGGACAGGGGGCGCTGGTACCGGAACACCGGGGAGCTGTTTTTT. This codes for CASSPDRGRWYRNTGELFF. V usage is TRBV12-3 or TRBV12-4 and J usage is TRBJ2-2; 11 nucleotides align to TRBD1. Trimming removed 5 bases from V and 1 base from J; junction bases left unmatched: 12. The length of the CDR3 is 19 residues.

This clonotype has more than one count but fewer than ten. V gene TRBV4-1 combines with J gene TRBJ1-2; D may be TRBD1 (6 bases). The CDR3 has 15 residues. Germline CDR1 MGHRA, CDR2 YSYEKL. The germline V and J ends were trimmed by 7 bases and 4 bases, with 19 bases remaining between them. The CDR3 DNA follows: TGCGCCAGCAACCTCATGACAGGAAACTTCTATGGCTACACCTTC. Amino acids: CASNLMTGNFYGYTF.

This clonotype came up a few times. The rearrangement links TRBV30 to TRBJ2-6, with 9 bases that match TRBD1. Germline V gene sequence: CDR1 GTSNPN, CDR2 SVGIG (reference sequence). Unmatched junction bases numbered 6, after V lost 4 bases and J lost 2 bases. The CDR3 has 16 residues. CDR3 amino acids: CAWTTGGAPGANVLTF. The CDR3 DNA sequence: TGTGCCTGGACCACAGGGGGCGCACCTGGGGCCAACGTCCTGACTTTC.

V usage is TRBV20-1 and J usage is TRBJ1-6; TRBD1 agrees at 7 bases. Germline loops: CDR1 DFQATT, CDR2 SNEGSKA (reference sequence). This CDR3 region has 13 residues. The J segment lost 7 bases and the V segment lost 3 bases, leaving 3 bases of the junction unmatched. The CDR3 spells CSARTGQNSPLHF. The CDR3 DNA follows: TGCAGTGCTAGGACAGGGCAAAATTCACCCCTCCACTTT.

The table lists this clonotype with a few counts. The rearrangement joins TRBV20-1 to TRBJ1-1; unclear D gene. The CDR3 is made up of 15 amino acids. Trimming cost V 5 bases and J 4 bases, with 20 bases left between them. CDR1 is DFQATT and CDR2 is SNEGSKA in the germline V gene (reference sequence). CDR3 residues: CSAALVPSLGTEAFF. The CDR3 DNA reads as TGCAGTGCTGCTTTGGTACCCTCCCTCGGCACTGAAGCTTTCTTT.

The rearrangement links TRBV27 to TRBJ2-2, with unresolved D. CDR3 length equals 13 residues. V gave up 6 bases and J gave up 10 bases, with 15 bases separating them. Per germline, CDR1 MNHEY and CDR2 SMNVEV (reference sequence). The DNA of the CDR3 is TGTGCCAGCAGAGAGAGAGAGGCCGCGGAGCTGTTTTTT. Residues: CASREREAAELFF.